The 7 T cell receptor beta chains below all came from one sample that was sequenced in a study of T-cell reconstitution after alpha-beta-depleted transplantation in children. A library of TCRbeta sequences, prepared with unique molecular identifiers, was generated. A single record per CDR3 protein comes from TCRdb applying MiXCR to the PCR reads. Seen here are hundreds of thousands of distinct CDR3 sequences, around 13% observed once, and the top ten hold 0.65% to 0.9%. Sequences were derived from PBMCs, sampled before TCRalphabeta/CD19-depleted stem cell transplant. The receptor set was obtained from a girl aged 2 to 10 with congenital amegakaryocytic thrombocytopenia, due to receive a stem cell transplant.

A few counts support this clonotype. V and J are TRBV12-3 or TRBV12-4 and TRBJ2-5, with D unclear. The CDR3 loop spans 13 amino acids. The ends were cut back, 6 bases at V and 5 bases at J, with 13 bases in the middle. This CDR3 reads CASRPFEEETQYF. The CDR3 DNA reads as TGTGCCAGCAGACCATTTGAAGAGGAGACCCAGTACTTC.

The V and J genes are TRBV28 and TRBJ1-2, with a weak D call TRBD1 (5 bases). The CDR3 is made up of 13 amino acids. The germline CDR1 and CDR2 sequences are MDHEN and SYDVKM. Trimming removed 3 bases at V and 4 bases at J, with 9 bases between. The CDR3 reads CASSFKGLYGYTF. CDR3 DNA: TGTGCCAGCAGTTTTAAGGGGCTCTATGGCTACACCTTC.

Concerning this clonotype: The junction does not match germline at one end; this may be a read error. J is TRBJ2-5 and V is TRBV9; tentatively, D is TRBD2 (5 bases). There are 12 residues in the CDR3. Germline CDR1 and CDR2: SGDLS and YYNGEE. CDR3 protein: CASGLNGETPYF. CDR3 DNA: TGTGCCAGCGGGTTGAACGGGGAGACCCCGTACTTC.

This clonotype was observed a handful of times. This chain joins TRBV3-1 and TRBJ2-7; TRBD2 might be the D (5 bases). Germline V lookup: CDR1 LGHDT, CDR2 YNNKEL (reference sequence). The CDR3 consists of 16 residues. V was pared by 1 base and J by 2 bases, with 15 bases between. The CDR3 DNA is TGTGCCAGCAGCCAAGTTCGAGGGTGGGCAACCTACGAGCAGTACTTC. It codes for CASSQVRGWATYEQYF.

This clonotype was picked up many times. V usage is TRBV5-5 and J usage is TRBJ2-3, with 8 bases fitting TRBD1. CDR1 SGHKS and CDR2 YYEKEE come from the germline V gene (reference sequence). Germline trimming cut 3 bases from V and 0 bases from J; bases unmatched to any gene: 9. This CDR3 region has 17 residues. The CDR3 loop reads CASSSLIRTGSTDTQYF. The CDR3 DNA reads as TGTGCCAGCAGCTCCCTTATCCGGACAGGGAGCACAGATACGCAGTATTTT.

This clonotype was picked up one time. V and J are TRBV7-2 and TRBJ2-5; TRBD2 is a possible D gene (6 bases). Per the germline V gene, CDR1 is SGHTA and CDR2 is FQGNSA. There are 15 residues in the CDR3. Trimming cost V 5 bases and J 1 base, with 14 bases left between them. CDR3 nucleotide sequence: TGTGCCAGCAGCCCGCGCAAGGGACTCCAAGAGACCCAGTACTTC. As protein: CASSPRKGLQETQYF.

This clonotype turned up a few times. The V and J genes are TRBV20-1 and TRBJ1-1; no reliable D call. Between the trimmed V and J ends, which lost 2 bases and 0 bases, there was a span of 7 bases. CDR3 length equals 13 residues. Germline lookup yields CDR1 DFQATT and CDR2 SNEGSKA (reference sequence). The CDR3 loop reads CSARPFMNTEAFF. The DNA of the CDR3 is TGCAGTGCTAGACCGTTCATGAACACTGAAGCTTTCTTT.